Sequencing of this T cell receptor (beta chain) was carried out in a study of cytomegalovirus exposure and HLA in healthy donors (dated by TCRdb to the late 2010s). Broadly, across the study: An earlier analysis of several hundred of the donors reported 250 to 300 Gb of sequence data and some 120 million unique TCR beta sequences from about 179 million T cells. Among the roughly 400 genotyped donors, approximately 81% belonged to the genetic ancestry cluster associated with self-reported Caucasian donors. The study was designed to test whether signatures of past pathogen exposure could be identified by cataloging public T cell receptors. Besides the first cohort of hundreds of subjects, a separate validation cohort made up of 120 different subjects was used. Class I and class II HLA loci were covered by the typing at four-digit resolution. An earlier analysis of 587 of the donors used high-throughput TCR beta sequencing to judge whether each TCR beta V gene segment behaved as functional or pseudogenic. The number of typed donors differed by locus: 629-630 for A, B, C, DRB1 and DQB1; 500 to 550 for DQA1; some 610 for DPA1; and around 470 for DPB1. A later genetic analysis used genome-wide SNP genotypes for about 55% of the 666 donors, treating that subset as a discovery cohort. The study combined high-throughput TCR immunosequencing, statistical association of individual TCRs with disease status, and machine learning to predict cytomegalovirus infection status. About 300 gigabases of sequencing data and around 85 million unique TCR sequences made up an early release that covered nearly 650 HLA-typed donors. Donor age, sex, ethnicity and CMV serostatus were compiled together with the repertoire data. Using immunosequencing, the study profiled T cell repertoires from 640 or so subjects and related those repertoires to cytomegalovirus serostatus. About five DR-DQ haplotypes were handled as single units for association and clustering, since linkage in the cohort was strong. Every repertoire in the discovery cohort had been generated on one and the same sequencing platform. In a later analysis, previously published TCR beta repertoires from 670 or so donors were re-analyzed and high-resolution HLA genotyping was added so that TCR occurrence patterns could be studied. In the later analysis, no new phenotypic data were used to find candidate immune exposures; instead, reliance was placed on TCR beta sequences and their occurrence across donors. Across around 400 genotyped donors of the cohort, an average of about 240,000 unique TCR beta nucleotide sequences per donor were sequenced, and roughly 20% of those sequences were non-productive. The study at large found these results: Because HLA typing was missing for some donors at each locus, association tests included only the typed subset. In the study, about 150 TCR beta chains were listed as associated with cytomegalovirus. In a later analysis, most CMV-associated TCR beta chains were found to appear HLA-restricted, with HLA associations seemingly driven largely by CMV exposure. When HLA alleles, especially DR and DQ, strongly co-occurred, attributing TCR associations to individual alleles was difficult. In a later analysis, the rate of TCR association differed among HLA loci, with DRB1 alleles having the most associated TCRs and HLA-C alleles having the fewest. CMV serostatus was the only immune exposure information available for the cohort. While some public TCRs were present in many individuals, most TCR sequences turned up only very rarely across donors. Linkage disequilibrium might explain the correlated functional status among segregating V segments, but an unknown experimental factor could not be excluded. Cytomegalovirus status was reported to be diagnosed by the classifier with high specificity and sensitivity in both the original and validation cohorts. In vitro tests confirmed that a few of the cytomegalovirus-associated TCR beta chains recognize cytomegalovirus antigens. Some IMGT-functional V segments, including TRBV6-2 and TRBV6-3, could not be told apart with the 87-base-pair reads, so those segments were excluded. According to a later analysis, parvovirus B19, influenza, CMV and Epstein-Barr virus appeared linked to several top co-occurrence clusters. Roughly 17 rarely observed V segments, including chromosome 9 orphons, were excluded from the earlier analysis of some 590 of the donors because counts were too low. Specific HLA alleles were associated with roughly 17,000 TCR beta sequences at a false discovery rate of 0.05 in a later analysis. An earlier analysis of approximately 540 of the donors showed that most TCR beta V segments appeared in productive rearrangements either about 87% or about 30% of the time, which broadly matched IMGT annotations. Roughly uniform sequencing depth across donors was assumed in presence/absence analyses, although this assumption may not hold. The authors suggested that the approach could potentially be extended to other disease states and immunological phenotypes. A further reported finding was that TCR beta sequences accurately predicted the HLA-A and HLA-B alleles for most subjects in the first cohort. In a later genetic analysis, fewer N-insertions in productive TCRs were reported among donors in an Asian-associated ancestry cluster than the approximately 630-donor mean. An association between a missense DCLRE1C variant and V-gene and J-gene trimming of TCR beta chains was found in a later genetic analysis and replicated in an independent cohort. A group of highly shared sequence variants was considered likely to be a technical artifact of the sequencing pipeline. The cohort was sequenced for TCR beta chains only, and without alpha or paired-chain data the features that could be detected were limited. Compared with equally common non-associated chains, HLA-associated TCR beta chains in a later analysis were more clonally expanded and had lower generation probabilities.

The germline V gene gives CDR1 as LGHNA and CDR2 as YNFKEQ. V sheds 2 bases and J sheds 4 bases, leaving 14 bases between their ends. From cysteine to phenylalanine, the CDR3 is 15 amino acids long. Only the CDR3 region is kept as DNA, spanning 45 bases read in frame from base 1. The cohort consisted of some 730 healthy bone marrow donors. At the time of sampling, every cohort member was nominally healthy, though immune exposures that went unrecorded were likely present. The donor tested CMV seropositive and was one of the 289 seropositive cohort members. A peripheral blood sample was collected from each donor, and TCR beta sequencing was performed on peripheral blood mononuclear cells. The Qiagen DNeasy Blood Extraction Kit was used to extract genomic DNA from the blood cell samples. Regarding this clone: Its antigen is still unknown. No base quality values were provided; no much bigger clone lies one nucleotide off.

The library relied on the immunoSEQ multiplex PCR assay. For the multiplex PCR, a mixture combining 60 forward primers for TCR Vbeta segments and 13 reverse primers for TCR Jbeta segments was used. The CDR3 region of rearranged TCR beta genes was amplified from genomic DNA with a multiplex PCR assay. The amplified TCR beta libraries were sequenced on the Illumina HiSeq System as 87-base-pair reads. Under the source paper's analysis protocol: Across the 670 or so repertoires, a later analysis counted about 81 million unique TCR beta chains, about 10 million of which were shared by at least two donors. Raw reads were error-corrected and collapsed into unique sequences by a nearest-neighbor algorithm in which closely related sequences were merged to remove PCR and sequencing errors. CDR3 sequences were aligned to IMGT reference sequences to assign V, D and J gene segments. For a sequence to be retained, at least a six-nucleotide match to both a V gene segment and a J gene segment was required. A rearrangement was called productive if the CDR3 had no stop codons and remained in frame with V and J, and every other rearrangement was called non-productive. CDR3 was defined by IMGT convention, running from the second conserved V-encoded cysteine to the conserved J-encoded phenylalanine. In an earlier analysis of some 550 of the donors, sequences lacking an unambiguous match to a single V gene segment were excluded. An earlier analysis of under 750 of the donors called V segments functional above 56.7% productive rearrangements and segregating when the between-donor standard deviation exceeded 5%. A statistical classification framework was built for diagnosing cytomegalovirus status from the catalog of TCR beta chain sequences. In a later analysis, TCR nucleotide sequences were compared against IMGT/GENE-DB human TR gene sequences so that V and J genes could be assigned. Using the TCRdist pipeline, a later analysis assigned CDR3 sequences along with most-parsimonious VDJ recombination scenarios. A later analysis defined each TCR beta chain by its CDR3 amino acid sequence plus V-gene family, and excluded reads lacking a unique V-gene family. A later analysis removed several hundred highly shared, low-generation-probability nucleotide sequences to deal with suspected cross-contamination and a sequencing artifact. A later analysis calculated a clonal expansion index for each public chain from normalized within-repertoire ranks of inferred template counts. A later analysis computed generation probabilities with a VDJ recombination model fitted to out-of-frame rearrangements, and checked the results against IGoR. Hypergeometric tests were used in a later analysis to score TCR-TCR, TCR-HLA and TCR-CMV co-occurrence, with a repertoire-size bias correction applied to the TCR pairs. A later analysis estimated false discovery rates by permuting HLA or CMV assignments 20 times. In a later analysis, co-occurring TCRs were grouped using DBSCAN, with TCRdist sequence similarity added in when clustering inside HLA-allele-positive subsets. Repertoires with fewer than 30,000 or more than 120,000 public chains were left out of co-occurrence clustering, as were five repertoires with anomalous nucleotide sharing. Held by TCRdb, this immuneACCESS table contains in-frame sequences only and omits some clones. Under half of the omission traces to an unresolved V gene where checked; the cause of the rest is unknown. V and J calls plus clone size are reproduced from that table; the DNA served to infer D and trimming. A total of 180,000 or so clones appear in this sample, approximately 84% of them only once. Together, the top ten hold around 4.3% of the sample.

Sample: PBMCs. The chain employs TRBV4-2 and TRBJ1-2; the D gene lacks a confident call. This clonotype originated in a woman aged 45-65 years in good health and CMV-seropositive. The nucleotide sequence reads TGTGCCAGCAGCCAAAATACGGGCGGGGTCTATGGCTACACCTTC. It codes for CASSQNTGGVYGYTF.